The source of this T cell receptor (beta chain) is a study of shared clonotypes between healthy human individuals (TCRdb year 2020). For context, the study as a whole: The cohort included a few men and two women between 18 and 49 years of age. Per donor, leukapheresis produced somewhere between about 0.94 and 9.5 billion PBMCs. For each donor, CD4 naive and CD4 memory were each run on three plates, CD8 naive on two plates, and CD8 memory on one plate. Different laboratories and diverse techniques were used to prepare libraries and sequence TCR repertoires, to increase sequencing depth and limit assay-specific biases. To estimate repertoire size and how much clonotypes are shared between individuals, the study performed deep sequencing of blood TCR repertoires from a handful of healthy adults. General study outcomes and caveats: Sampling was restricted to blood, and TCR repertoires in tissues likely differ from the TCR repertoires found in blood. Pairwise subsampling indicated that sequencing depth was expected to affect the degree of clonotype sharing among donors. The genetic and exposure-history diversity represented was limited by the small number of donors. Sharing across four donors was observed for about 5% of naive CD4, less than 4% of naive CD8, over 2% of memory CD4, and about 0.39% of memory CD8 clonotypes. Compared with non-shared clonotypes, the clonotypes found in all four sorted-subset donors had higher generation probabilities. Naive subsets generally had larger estimated clonotype richness than memory subsets. Even with the large sequencing depth, rarefaction of the sorted-subset datasets indicated that sequencing was incomplete.

Between the V and J ends, shortened by 4 bases and 8 bases respectively, the junction contains 26 bases. The CDR3, cysteine through phenylalanine, is 17 amino acids long. The retained sequence is limited to the CDR3, 51 bases, with the frame set at the first base. CDR1 SEHNR and CDR2 FQNEAQ were looked up in the germline V gene (reference sequence). In the case of this clone: Its specific antigen is unknown. Qualities for individual bases were not recorded, and no much larger clone is one base off.

For the CD8 naive samples, CD45RO-negative cells were positively selected for CCR7, yielding a CD45RA+CCR7+ population from which TemRA cells were excluded. The donors were healthy, HIV-negative adults who had no recently reported acute infections or vaccinations. Every donor was a Caucasian adult living in Nashville, Tennessee, USA. Blood was obtained by leukapheresis, after which PBMCs were separated by Ficoll-Histopaque density gradient centrifugation and cryopreserved in liquid nitrogen vapor phase. Analytical flow cytometry was used to check the purity and quantity of each magnetically sorted T cell population. From each sorted fraction, genomic DNA was isolated and quantified by UV absorbance on a Nanodrop 2000c. Using the deep immunoSEQ assay, multiplex PCR amplified TCR CDR3 regions from genomic DNA. Extracted genomic DNA from each cell subset was spread evenly across all wells of several immunoSEQ 96-well plates, with each plate serving as a replicate. Each replicate PCR for sorted subsets received around 200 ng genomic DNA, equal to around 32,000 T cell genomes. Purified libraries were measured with a Qubit 3.0 fluorometer, size-checked on a Bioanalyzer 2100, and measured again with the KAPA Library Quantification kit. Every immunoSEQ 96-well plate was sequenced on a separate single-read 150-cycle Illumina NextSeq 550 flow cell. On the study's bioinformatics: Because only junctional sequences without quality scores were contained in the immunoSEQ output, filtering matching that applied to full-length reads could not be performed. Sequences were annotated with PyIR, a Python wrapper for IgBLAST v1.9, using IMGT germline references to assign V/J genes and CDR3. Reads were filtered out if the reads had weak V/J assignments (E-value above 1e-6), no CDR3, stop codons, out-of-frame junctions, or ambiguous translated residues. V3J clonotypes were defined by identical inferred V gene, J gene, and CDR3 amino acid sequence. The percentage overlap between two repertoires was calculated by dividing the number of shared unique clonotypes by the size of the smaller repertoire. RTK rarefaction, the Chao1 estimator, and Recon v2.1 estimates of unobserved clonotypes were used to assess repertoire richness. For all TCRbeta clonotypes obtained by the gDNA method from a few donors, generation probabilities were computed with OLGA. TCRdb mirrors the immuneACCESS table, restricted to in-frame sequences. Some clones are absent from its copies; in checked studies, under half trace to an unresolved V gene, and the reason for the others is unknown. That table supplies the V and J calls and clone size; D and trimming were determined from the DNA. Present in this sample are about 2 million clones, approximately 94% of which were seen just once. Around 1.1% of the sample is in the top ten clones.

The sequence is built from TRBV7-9 and TRBJ1-2, and perhaps TRBD1 as D gene, on 6 matching bases. The sample comprised naive CD8+ T cells sorted from blood. The sample's cell subset or site label is to be understood as: CD45RA+CCR7+. The clonotype was recovered from a man between 18 and 29 years old in good health. The CDR3 has the sequence CASSSRDEDSGKRGYTF. In nucleotides, the sequence is TGTGCCAGCAGCTCGCGGGATGAGGACAGCGGAAAGCGCGGCTACACCTTC.